This entry lists 12 T cell receptor beta chains sequenced from one sample in a study of blood T cell repertoires in COVID-19. TCRdb's copy holds only in-frame clones and misses some; the assay was immunoSEQ multiplex PCR. In the table there are about 110,000 clones, 80% of which are singletons. What was sequenced was peripheral blood. These receptor sequences come from a human donor in a cohort sampled during active or convalescent COVID-19.

The rearrangement joins TRBV6-1 to TRBJ2-3; a weak D match, TRBD2 (5 bases). The CDR3 is made up of 15 amino acids. Germline V gene data show CDR1 as MNHNS and CDR2 as SASEGT. V was shortened by 1 base and J by 3 bases, with 11 bases between the two germline ends. CDR3 residues: CASSEVGSRTDTQYF. As DNA, the CDR3 is TGTGCCAGCAGTGAAGTAGGGAGCAGGACAGATACGCAGTATTTT.

This clone was picked up a small number of times. The gene calls are TRBV3-1 (or the pseudogene TRBV3-2) and TRBJ2-2; D gene unclear. The CDR3 covers 12 residues. CDR1 is LGHDT and CDR2 is YNNKEL in the germline V gene (reference sequence). The ends were cut back, 6 bases at V and 5 bases at J, with 7 bases in the middle. As DNA, the CDR3 is TGTGCCAGCAGTCGGGTGACCGGGGAGCTGTTTTTT. Its translation: CASSRVTGELFF.

The chain couples TRBV20-1 to TRBJ1-1; 7 bases are shared with TRBD1. This CDR3 region has 15 residues. From germline, CDR1 is DFQATT and CDR2 SNEGSKA (reference sequence). Germline trimming cut 3 bases from V and 1 base from J; bases unmatched to any gene: 8. CDR3 protein: CSASRDSLSNTEAFF. The DNA for the CDR3 is TGCAGTGCTAGTCGGGACAGCCTTTCGAACACTGAAGCTTTCTTT.

The table lists this clone with a few counts. The chain recombines TRBV9 with TRBJ2-3, with 10 bases fitting TRBD2. With V trimmed by 4 bases and J by 4 bases, 6 bases remained unmatched. The CDR3 spans 15 residues. CDR1 and CDR2 from the germline V gene are SGDLS and YYNGEE. CDR3 nucleotide sequence: TGTGCCAGCAGCACGAGGCTAGCGGGGGCAGATACGCAGTATTTT. Protein product: CASSTRLAGADTQYF.

The V and J genes are TRBV29-1 and TRBJ2-7, with a tentative D call TRBD2 (6 bases). The CDR3 contains 14 residues. Between the trimmed V and J ends, which lost 4 bases and 6 bases, there was a span of 19 bases. From germline, CDR1 is SQVTM and CDR2 ANQGSEA. The CDR3 nucleotides read TGCAGCGTTGGGATTAGCGGAGCCCCCTCCGAGCAGTACTTC. It codes for CSVGISGAPSEQYF.

This clone was detected once. The chain has TRBV6-5 and TRBJ1-2; the D is unclear. Germline CDR1 reads MNHEY; CDR2 reads SVGAGI. Trimming took off 7 bases at V and 6 bases at J, with 6 bases between the two ends. The CDR3 has 10 residues. In nucleotides, the CDR3 is TGTGCCAGCAACTTAAATGGCTACACCTTC. Encoded protein: CASNLNGYTF.

The chain carries TRBV15 and TRBJ1-2; TRBD1 matches at 11 bases. In germline, CDR1 is LNHNV, CDR2 YYDKDF (reference sequence). There are 18 residues in the CDR3. With 1 base clipped from V and 2 bases from J, the junction kept 9 bases outside the gene matches. For the CDR3, the DNA is TGTGCCACCAGCAGAGGGGTTGGACAGGGGGCTTTAAACTATGGCTACACCTTC. This sequence encodes CATSRGVGQGALNYGYTF.

This clone was detected only a few times. This chain uses TRBV5-6 with TRBJ1-2; TRBD1 agrees at 7 bases. From germline, CDR1 is SGHDT and CDR2 YYEEEE. The CDR3 extends over 13 amino acids. Trimming at V came to 1 base and at J to 8 bases, leaving 5 bases not matched to a gene. The CDR3 spells CASSLTTGYGYTF. CDR3 DNA sequence: TGTGCCAGCAGCTTGACGACAGGGTACGGCTACACCTTC.

The chain is built from TRBV7-2 and TRBJ2-3; TRBD1 matches at 12 bases. The CDR3 has 17 amino acids. Germline lookup yields CDR1 SGHTA and CDR2 FQGNSA. Trimming removed 1 base from V and 6 bases from J; junction bases left unmatched: 8. The chain's CDR3 is CASSLEGDRGLWDTQYF. The CDR3 DNA follows: TGTGCCAGCAGCTTAGAGGGGGACAGGGGGCTGTGGGATACGCAGTATTTT.

The rearrangement joins TRBV7-9 to TRBJ2-7, with a tentative D call TRBD1 (6 bases). Between the trimmed V and J ends, which lost 2 bases and 6 bases, there was a span of 8 bases. This CDR3 is built from 12 residues. Looked up from germline, CDR1 is SEHNR and CDR2 is FQNEAQ (reference sequence). CDR3 nucleotide sequence: TGTGCCAGCAGCTTAATGGGGGCCGAGCAGTACTTC. Translation gives CASSLMGAEQYF.

The chain carries TRBV28 and TRBJ2-5, with 9 bases fitting TRBD1. This CDR3 is 16 amino acids long. Germline loops: CDR1 MDHEN, CDR2 SYDVKM. V was clipped by 6 bases and J by 0 bases; unmatched bases: 8. The DNA of the CDR3 is TGTGCCAGCAGCAGTACAGGGGGCTGGTACCAAGAGACCCAGTACTTC. Translating gives CASSSTGGWYQETQYF.

This chain connects TRBV12-3 or TRBV12-4 to TRBJ1-2, with D possibly matching TRBD1 (6 bases). The V gene lost 2 bases and the J gene lost 7 bases, with 11 bases spanning the gap. This CDR3 is built from 13 residues. The CDR3 reads CASSLTGLGGYTF. For the CDR3, the DNA is TGTGCCAGCAGTTTAACAGGGCTTGGTGGCTACACCTTC.